What follows are 15 T cell receptor beta chains derived from one specimen sequenced in a study of blood T cells in healthy people across ages. Using a J-beta primer mix together with a sample-barcoded 5' primer, a second PCR was run for about 7 to 12 cycles. TCRdb processed the 5' RACE reads anew with MiXCR; each CDR3 protein has one entry. The sample lists about 1.6 million distinct CDR3 sequences; about 31% were seen once. Input material: blood. The receptor set was obtained from a young woman in good health.

This clonotype has a handful of counts. This CDR3 is CASRWGQTEAFF. The CDR3, as DNA: TGTGCCAGCAGGTGGGGGCAGACTGAAGCTTTCTTT. This rearrangement joins TRBV12-3 or TRBV12-4 to TRBJ1-1, with a weak D call TRBD1 (6 bases). This CDR3 is built from 12 residues. Trimming shortened V by 6 bases and J by 5 bases, and 10 bases separated the two germline ends.

This chain connects TRBV4-1 to TRBJ1-5; no clear D. The CDR3 has 15 residues. Germline CDR1 is MGHRA and CDR2 is YSYEKL. Trimming left V 4 bases short and J 0 bases short, with 10 bases between. The CDR3 DNA reads TGCGCCAGCAGCCCCTTGTGGGGTAGCAATCAGCCCCAGCATTTT. Protein sequence: CASSPLWGSNQPQHF.

This clonotype was counted ten times or more. The genes are TRBV29-1 and TRBJ2-1; no reliable D call. With 6 bases removed from V and 3 bases from J, the gap between germline ends came to 6 bases. CDR3 length: 11 residues. Germline V gene sequence: CDR1 SQVTM, CDR2 ANQGSEA. The CDR3 DNA sequence: TGCAGCGTGGGAAACTACAATGAGCAGTTCTTC. Residues: CSVGNYNEQFF.

The V and J genes are TRBV28 and TRBJ2-5; 14 bases are shared with TRBD2. Looked up from germline, CDR1 is MDHEN and CDR2 is SYDVKM. V shed 4 bases, J shed 5 bases, and the junction held 9 bases outside the gene matches. CDR3 length: 17 residues. As DNA, the CDR3 is TGTGCCAGCAGTTCCCCCGGGACTAGCGGGAGTAGGGAGACCCAGTACTTC. It is translated as CASSSPGTSGSRETQYF. Based on the CDR3 plus reference TRBV28 and TRBJ2-5, the full variable domain is DVKVTQSSRYLVKRTGEKVFLECVQDMDHENMFWYRQDPGLGLRLIYFSYDVKMKEKGDIPEGYSVSREKKERFSLILESASTNQTSMYLCASSSPGTSGSRETQYFGPGTRLLVL.

The genes are TRBV3-1 and TRBJ2-1; no clear D gene. CDR1 and CDR2 (germline): LGHDT, YNNKEL (reference sequence). The CDR3 consists of 12 residues. Trimming removed 3 bases at V and 12 bases at J, with 12 bases between. CDR3 protein: CASSQKGSLQFF. CDR3 coding DNA: TGTGCCAGCAGCCAGAAGGGTAGTCTGCAGTTCTTC.

This clonotype showed up many times. The chain has TRBV4-2 and TRBJ2-1, with 10 nucleotides matching TRBD2. Germline V lookup: CDR1 LGHNA, CDR2 YNFKEQ. J was trimmed by 0 bases and V by 6 bases; bases with no gene match: 5. The CDR3 contains 16 residues. The CDR3 loop reads CASRSGLADSYNEQFF. The CDR3 nucleotides read TGTGCCAGCAGATCTGGACTAGCGGACTCCTACAATGAGCAGTTCTTC.

The chain joins TRBV4-1 to TRBJ2-3, with D hard to call. This CDR3 has 14 residues. Germline V lookup: CDR1 MGHRA, CDR2 YSYEKL. Trimming cost V 5 bases and J 0 bases, with 9 bases left between them. The CDR3 spells CASSSSPSTDTQYF. CDR3 DNA: TGCGCCAGCAGCTCCTCACCTAGCACAGATACGCAGTATTTT.

The V gene is TRBV6-2 or TRBV6-3, the J gene TRBJ2-2; 7 bases line up with TRBD1. CDR1 is MNHEY and CDR2 is SVGEGT in the germline V gene. The CDR3 length is 20 residues. V lost 2 bases to trimming and J lost 3 bases; unmatched junction nucleotides: 18. CDR3 in DNA: TGTGCCAGCAGTTACCCTCTTCGGACAGGTACTCCGCAGGACACCGGGGAGCTGTTTTTT. Translation: CASSYPLRTGTPQDTGELFF.

The V gene is TRBV7-9, the J gene TRBJ2-7; D tentatively fits TRBD1 or TRBD2 (7 bases each). V lost 5 bases to trimming and J lost 7 bases, with 24 bases between them. The CDR3 has 16 amino acids. Germline V gene sequence: CDR1 SEHNR, CDR2 FQNEAQ (reference sequence). This CDR3 reads CASSPGSRQGGGEQYF. The CDR3 DNA is TGTGCCAGCAGCCCTGGCTCCCGACAGGGAGGGGGGGAGCAGTACTTC.

The rearrangement links TRBV13 to TRBJ2-3, with D hard to call. The germline V gene encodes CDR1 PRHDT and CDR2 FYEKMQ (reference sequence). Trimming removed 2 bases from V and 6 bases from J, with 9 bases in between. CDR3 length: 13 residues. CDR3 nucleotides: TGTGCCAGCAGCTTAACGCCCCGGGATACGCAGTATTTT. It is translated as CASSLTPRDTQYF.

The chain links TRBV5-1 to TRBJ2-2, with no clear D. The CDR3 consists of 14 residues. CDR1 SGHRS and CDR2 YFSETQ come from the germline V gene. V lost 4 bases to trimming and J lost 3 bases, with 10 bases between them. The CDR3 is CASSPAAHTGELFF. In DNA, the CDR3 is TGCGCCAGCAGCCCCGCAGCCCACACCGGGGAGCTGTTTTTT.

The V call is TRBV14, the J call TRBJ2-3, with D tentatively TRBD1 or TRBD2 (6 bases each). Trimming removed 8 bases from V and 4 bases from J, with 16 bases in between. The CDR3 sequence is 14 residues long. Germline CDR1 SGHDN, CDR2 FVKESK. The CDR3, as DNA: TGTGCCAGCGCTCATTTCGGGGGCCCAGATACGCAGTATTTT. As protein: CASAHFGGPDTQYF.

The chain has TRBV20-1 and TRBJ2-6; D may match TRBD1 or TRBD2 (6 bases each). The CDR3 sequence is 16 residues long. The V end was cut by 7 bases, the J end by 2 bases, with 18 bases between. The germline gives CDR1 DFQATT, CDR2 SNEGSKA (reference sequence). The CDR3 coding sequence is TGCAGTGTTCAGCCGCCGGGGGCCACTGGGGCCAACGTCCTGACTTTC. Its protein is CSVQPPGATGANVLTF.

Concerning this clonotype: An end of the junction does not agree with germline; a read error may underlie this. V gene TRBV9 combines with J gene TRBJ2-1; tentatively, D is TRBD2 (6 bases). Germline-derived CDR1 and CDR2 are SGDLS and YYNGEE. There are 14 residues in the CDR3. The CDR3 here is CTSSPRRGNNEQFF. The CDR3 nucleotides are TGTACCAGCAGCCCCCGGAGGGGCAACAATGAGCAGTTCTTC.

This clonotype was recorded a few times. The CDR3 bases are TGTGCCAGCAGCCCAAGATCAGGGGGCTACGAGCAGTACTTC. It codes for CASSPRSGGYEQYF. This sequence joins TRBV7-8 and TRBJ2-7; 7 bases map to TRBD1. The CDR3 is 14 residues long. In germline, CDR1 is SGHVS, CDR2 FQNEAQ. V lost 5 bases to trimming and J lost 3 bases; unmatched junction nucleotides: 7.